Shown below are 12 T cell receptor beta chains from a single sample sequenced in a study of cytomegalovirus exposure and HLA in healthy donors. The PCR employed 60 Vbeta primers together with 13 Jbeta primers. Some clones are missing from TCRdb's copy, which holds only in-frame ones; the method was immunoSEQ multiplex PCR. Altogether tens of thousands of clones are present, 81% being singletons, with the ten largest covering around 1.2%. Sequencing was carried out using PBMCs. All receptors derive from a girl between 2 and 10 years old in good health and CMV-seropositive.

The chain recombines TRBV5-4 with TRBJ1-1, with D maybe TRBD1 (5 bases). The CDR3 spans 13 residues. Germline V gene sequence: CDR1 SGHNT, CDR2 YYREEE (reference sequence). Trimming left V 2 bases short and J 8 bases short, with 13 bases between. The CDR3: CASSFWQGTEAFF. The CDR3, as DNA: TGTGCCAGCAGCTTCTGGCAGGGAACCGAAGCTTTCTTT.

The chain employs TRBV27 and TRBJ2-3; maybe TRBD2 (6 bases). Per germline, CDR1 MNHEY and CDR2 SMNVEV (reference sequence). The CDR3 loop spans 16 amino acids. Between the trimmed V and J ends, which lost 7 bases and 2 bases, there was a span of 19 bases. CDR3 bases: TGTGCCAGCACCCCTCAAGGGGACTCTAACACAGATACGCAGTATTTT. It is translated as CASTPQGDSNTDTQYF.

The chain employs TRBV14 and TRBJ1-1, with 8 bases that match TRBD1. Trimming took 3 bases from V and 4 from J; bases not matched to a gene: 7. The CDR3 has 15 amino acids. Looked up from germline, CDR1 is SGHDN and CDR2 is FVKESK. The CDR3 bases are TGTGCCAGCAGCCAGACACTCACAGGGGGCACTGAAGCTTTCTTT. Translated, it gives CASSQTLTGGTEAFF.

The chain uses TRBV28 and TRBJ2-7, with 7 bases that match TRBD1. The CDR3 covers 13 residues. The trim removed 4 bases at V and 3 bases at J, leaving 3 bases unmatched. Germline assignment: CDR1 MDHEN and CDR2 SYDVKM. The CDR3 sequence is CASSWTGSYEQYF. CDR3 in DNA: TGTGCCAGCAGTTGGACAGGAAGCTACGAGCAGTACTTC.

The chain links TRBV28 to TRBJ1-3; D is perhaps TRBD1 (6 bases). Trimming shortened V by 8 bases and J by 0 bases, and 14 bases separated the two germline ends. CDR1 MDHEN and CDR2 SYDVKM come from the germline V gene. The CDR3 runs 15 residues. The chain's CDR3 is CASGILRGSGNTIYF. CDR3 bases: TGTGCCAGCGGGATTCTCAGGGGCTCTGGAAACACCATATATTTT. The full variable domain, its missing parts supplied by reference TRBV28 and TRBJ1-3, is DVKVTQSSRYLVKRTGEKVFLECVQDMDHENMFWYRQDPGLGLRLIYFSYDVKMKEKGDIPEGYSVSREKKERFSLILESASTNQTSMYLCASGILRGSGNTIYFGEGSWLTVV.

The DNA of the CDR3 is TGTGCCAGCAGCCGCCCGACAGGACTGGCTACCGGGGAGCTGTTTTTT. It codes for CASSRPTGLATGELFF. V is TRBV6-7 and J is TRBJ2-2, with a tentative D call TRBD1 (6 bases). TRBV6-7 is assigned to the ORF class and has an uncertain function. V gave up 6 bases and J gave up 5 bases, with 19 bases separating them. The CDR3 is 16 residues long.

This clone was recorded a few times. The chain has TRBV6-5 and TRBJ1-1, with D unclear. This CDR3 comprises 15 residues. Trimming took off 2 bases at V and 4 bases at J, with 14 bases between the two ends. Germline V gene data show CDR1 as MNHEY and CDR2 as SVGAGI. Here the CDR3 reads CASSYERKGSTEAFF. CDR3 nucleotide sequence: TGTGCCAGCAGTTACGAGCGGAAGGGATCCACTGAAGCTTTCTTT.

This clone was counted a few times. V is TRBV5-1 and J is TRBJ2-2; D is unclear. The V end was cut by 4 bases, the J end by 2 bases, with 3 bases between. The CDR3 is 12 amino acids. Germline-derived CDR1 and CDR2 are SGHRS and YFSETQ. The CDR3 here is CASSPNTGELFF. The CDR3 coding sequence is TGCGCCAGCAGCCCAAACACCGGGGAGCTGTTTTTT.

The chain combines TRBV19 with TRBJ1-1, with D tentatively TRBD1 (5 bases). The germline CDR1 and CDR2 sequences are LNHDA and SQIVND (reference sequence). This CDR3 spans 13 amino acids. Trimming took 6 bases from V and 2 from J, leaving 10 bases between them. The CDR3 coding sequence is TGTGCCAGTAGAACAGGACGAAACACTGAAGCTTTCTTT. Translating it yields CASRTGRNTEAFF.

The CDR3 loop reads CASSAPRTGYEQYF. CDR3 DNA sequence: TGTGCCAGCAGTGCCCCACGGACAGGGTACGAGCAGTACTTC. The chain couples TRBV2 to TRBJ2-7, with 8 bases that match TRBD1. The CDR3 is 14 amino acids. Trimming at V came to 4 bases and at J to 4 bases, leaving 6 bases not matched to a gene. Germline CDR1 and CDR2: SNHLY and FYNNEI.

This chain links TRBV6-5 with TRBJ1-2; TRBD1 aligns across 7 bases. In germline, CDR1 is MNHEY, CDR2 SVGAGI. The CDR3 consists of 14 residues. V lost 2 bases, J lost 2 bases, and 2 bases stayed unmatched. The CDR3 nucleotides are TGTGCCAGCAGTTACCTGACAGGGAACTATGGCTACACCTTC. Its translation is CASSYLTGNYGYTF.

This chain uses TRBV29-1 with TRBJ1-4; D may be TRBD1 (5 bases). The CDR3 has 14 amino acids. CDR1 and CDR2 from the germline V gene are SQVTM and ANQGSEA. The V and J ends lost 7 bases and 0 bases respectively, with 12 bases between them. In DNA, the CDR3 is TGCAGCGCGACAGTTACTGCAACTAATGAAAAACTGTTTTTT. Its protein is CSATVTATNEKLFF.